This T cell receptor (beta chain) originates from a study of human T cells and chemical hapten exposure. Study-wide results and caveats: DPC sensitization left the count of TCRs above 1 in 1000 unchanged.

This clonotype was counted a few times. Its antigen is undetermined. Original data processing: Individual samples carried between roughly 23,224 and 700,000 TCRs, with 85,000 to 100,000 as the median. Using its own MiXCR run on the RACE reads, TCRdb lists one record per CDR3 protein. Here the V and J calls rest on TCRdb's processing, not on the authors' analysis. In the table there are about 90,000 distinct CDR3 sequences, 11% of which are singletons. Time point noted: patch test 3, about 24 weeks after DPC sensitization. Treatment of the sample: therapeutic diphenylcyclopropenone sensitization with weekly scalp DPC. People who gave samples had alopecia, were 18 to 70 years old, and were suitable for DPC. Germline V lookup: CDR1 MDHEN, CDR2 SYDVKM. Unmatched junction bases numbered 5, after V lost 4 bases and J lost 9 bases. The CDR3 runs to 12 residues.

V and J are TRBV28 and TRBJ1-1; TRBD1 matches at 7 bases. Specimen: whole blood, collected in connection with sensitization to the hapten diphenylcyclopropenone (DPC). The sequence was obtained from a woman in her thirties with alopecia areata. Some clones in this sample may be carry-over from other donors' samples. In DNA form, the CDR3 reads TGTGCCAGCAGTTCCCGACAGGGTAAAGCTTTCTTT. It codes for CASSSRQGKAFF.